A selection of T cell receptor beta chains follows, all from one sample in a study of human thymus T cells. Generated by immunoSEQ multiplex PCR, the TCRdb table keeps only in-frame clones and is missing some. This table has roughly 60,000 clones, approximately 93% appearing once. The sample taken for sequencing was blood. The receptors were sampled from a boy less than two years old with a congenital heart defect but otherwise immunologically healthy. CDR3s include the opening cysteine and the closing phenylalanine or tryptophan. The D gene is left open where the match is weak. Size tells how often a clone was seen (once, few, many) or the class of an expanded clone, and some rows leave it out.

NA TRBJ1-2 TRBV2 NA CASSEGGWYGYTF TGTGCCAGCAGTGAGGGGGGTTGGTATGGCTACACCTTC
NA TRBJ1-1 TRBV18 TRBD1 CASSPRDRGSTEAFF TGTGCCAGCTCACCGAGGGACAGGGGTTCCACTGAAGCTTTCTTT
NA TRBJ2-2 TRBV10-3 NA CAITAYLAGELFF TGTGCCATCACCGCGTATCTTGCCGGGGAGCTGTTTTTT
NA TRBJ2-7 TRBV19 NA CASKRSDRYYEQYF TGTGCCAGTAAGAGGTCAGACCGCTACTACGAGCAGTACTTC
NA TRBJ1-4 TRBV6-1 TRBD1 CASSPRTGLTEKLFF TGTGCCAGCAGTCCTAGGACAGGGTTGACTGAAAAACTGTTTTTT
NA TRBJ2-7 TRBV4-1 NA CASSQVKIGDNSYEQYF TGCGCCAGCAGCCAAGTAAAGATTGGGGACAACTCCTACGAGCAGTACTTC
NA TRBJ1-3 TRBV28 NA CASSLGAGNTIYF TGTGCCAGCAGTTTGGGGGCTGGAAACACCATATATTTT
NA TRBJ2-2 TRBV9 NA CASSVRYGELFF TGTGCCAGCAGCGTCCGTTACGGGGAGCTGTTTTTT
NA TRBJ1-2 TRBV5-1 NA CASSLSGTFYGYTF TGCGCCAGCAGCTTGAGCGGGACGTTCTATGGCTACACCTTC
NA TRBJ2-1 TRBV10-3 NA CAISGGEYNEQFF TGTGCCATCAGTGGGGGGGAATACAATGAGCAGTTCTTC
NA TRBJ2-1 TRBV5-1 NA CASSLESGPSYNEQFF TGCGCCAGCAGCTTGGAGTCAGGTCCCTCCTACAATGAGCAGTTCTTC
NA TRBJ2-3 TRBV7-9 TRBD2 CASSSNRLAGPDTQYF TGTGCCAGCAGCTCGAACAGACTAGCGGGGCCAGATACGCAGTATTTT
NA TRBJ1-1 TRBV6-5 TRBD1 CASSYSYRGNTEAFF TGTGCCAGCAGTTACTCATACAGGGGGAACACTGAAGCTTTCTTT
NA TRBJ1-5 TRBV19 NA CASMEGRFRGNQPQHF TGTGCCAGTATGGAGGGCAGGTTCCGGGGCAATCAGCCCCAGCATTTT
NA TRBJ1-2 TRBV2 TRBD1 CASSEMTGAGYNGYTF TGTGCCAGCAGTGAGATGACAGGGGCGGGCTATAATGGCTACACCTTC
NA TRBJ2-7 TRBV6-1 NA CASSELPGVPYEQYF TGTGCCAGCAGTGAACTGCCAGGGGTGCCTTACGAGCAGTACTTC
NA TRBJ2-3 TRBV4-2 TRBD2 CASSQAVSALAGGWDTDTQYF TGTGCCAGCAGCCAAGCGGTTTCAGCCTTAGCGGGGGGGTGGGACACAGATACGCAGTATTTT
NA TRBJ1-1 TRBV4-3 TRBD1 CASSQDPPRGRTEAFF TGCGCCAGCAGCCAAGATCCCCCCAGGGGGAGAACTGAAGCTTTCTTT
NA TRBJ2-1 TRBV28 NA CASSRGGTGYNEQFF TGTGCCAGCAGCCGCGGTGGGACGGGCTACAATGAGCAGTTCTTC
NA TRBJ1-3 TRBV18 NA CASSPYINWDSGNTIYF TGTGCCAGCTCACCGTATATCAATTGGGACTCTGGAAACACCATATATTTT
NA TRBJ2-5 TRBV5-4 TRBD2 CASSLERELGETQYF TGTGCCAGCAGCTTGGAGCGGGAGTTGGGGGAGACCCAGTACTTC
NA TRBJ1-2 TRBV6-4 NA CASSDDPRTQRGFGTSYGYTF TGTGCCAGCAGTGACGACCCACGTACGCAACGGGGCTTCGGGACATCTTATGGCTACACCTTC
once TRBJ1-1 TRBV19 NA CASSIDWQGGTEAFF TGTGCCAGTAGTATAGATTGGCAGGGCGGGACTGAAGCTTTCTTT
NA TRBJ2-7 TRBV6-1 TRBD1 CASSGPTGFEQYF TGTGCCAGCAGTGGTCCGACAGGGTTCGAGCAGTACTTC
NA TRBJ2-7 TRBV11-2 NA CASSLEGLRAYEQYF TGTGCCAGCAGCTTAGAAGGTCTTCGAGCCTACGAGCAGTACTTC
NA TRBJ2-7 TRBV18 NA CASSPRQRSYEQYF TGTGCCAGCTCACCAAGACAACGCTCCTACGAGCAGTACTTC
NA TRBJ2-3 TRBV10-2 TRBD2 CASSERAGAADTQYF TGCGCCAGCAGTGAAAGAGCGGGAGCGGCAGATACGCAGTATTTT
NA TRBJ2-3 TRBV13 TRBD2 CASSSLAGGGTDTQYF TGTGCCAGCAGCTCACTAGCGGGAGGGGGCACAGATACGCAGTATTTT
NA TRBJ1-4 TRBV6-5 NA CASKDKLEKLFF TGTGCCAGCAAGGATAAACTTGAAAAACTGTTTTTT
once TRBJ2-7 TRBV5-5 NA CASSLYRTLPINEQYF TGTGCCAGCAGCTTGTACAGGACCCTCCCTATAAACGAGCAGTACTTC
NA TRBJ1-1 TRBV15 NA CATSVQFQFSEAFF TGTGCCACCAGCGTGCAATTTCAATTTTCTGAAGCTTTCTTT
NA TRBJ2-3 TRBV6-5 TRBD1 CASWGQGPSTDTQYF TGTGCCAGCTGGGGACAGGGACCTAGCACAGATACGCAGTATTTT
NA TRBJ2-3 TRBV5-1 NA CASSLGGGTDTQYF TGCGCCAGCAGCTTGGGAGGGGGCACAGATACGCAGTATTTT